This section outlines one TCR beta chain sequence together with its context. Germline-derived CDR1 and CDR2 are SGHVS and FNYEAQ. The CDR3 covers 20 residues. Trimming removed 2 bases from V and 9 bases from J; junction bases left unmatched: 17. This entry belongs to a study of cytomegalovirus exposure and HLA in healthy donors. Generated by immunoSEQ multiplex PCR, the TCRdb table keeps only in-frame clones and is missing some. The sample lists about 200,000 clones; roughly 81% were seen once. The genes are TRBV7-6 and TRBJ2-1; TRBD2 agrees at 15 bases. Sequenced input: PBMCs. The clonotype originates from a woman aged 25 to 39 in good health and CMV-seronegative. CDR3 residues: CASSLNLRTSGGGSQSEQFF. CDR3 DNA: TGTGCCAGCAGCTTAAATCTAAGGACTAGCGGGGGGGGAAGTCAATCTGAGCAGTTCTTC.